Listed here is a single T cell receptor beta chain. The sample belongs to a study of shared T cell receptors in the human thymus. Trimming removed 0 bases from V and 2 bases from J, with 13 bases in between. Germline V lookup: CDR1 SGHAT, CDR2 FQNNGV. The CDR3 spans 16 residues. Sequencing was performed with immunoSEQ multiplex PCR; in TCRdb, only in-frame clones are kept and a portion is missing. The sample has some 660,000 clones; 70% to 90% are singletons. This sample also belongs to another study, concerning human thymus T cells. That work contributes: The study used thymus tissue resected during corrective heart surgery.

Sequencing input: thymocytes. The V gene is TRBV11-2, the J gene TRBJ1-2, with D possibly TRBD1 on 6 matching bases. This clonotype was sampled from a boy less than two years old with a congenital heart defect. In DNA form, the CDR3 reads TGTGCCAGCAGCTTAGAAGGGGCAGGGGACAACTATGGCTACACCTTC. The encoded protein is CASSLEGAGDNYGYTF.